This TCR beta chain appears in the sequencing data of a study of PD-L1 blockade in urothelial cancer. As for the study in general: Treatment start was followed by blood analysis at 3 weeks (second dose) and again at 6 weeks.

Spiked synthetic TCR analogs estimated absolute template abundance per PCR. Some clones are missing from TCRdb's copy, which holds only in-frame ones; the method was immunoSEQ multiplex PCR. The sample carries tens of thousands of clones, roughly 82% recorded once. Patients had urothelial carcinoma that was locally advanced or metastatic. The study collected 1 to 8 samples per patient, pretreatment and on-treatment. Germline CDR1 reads SGHAT; CDR2 reads FQNNGV. Trimming removed 4 bases at V and 1 base at J, with 11 bases between. The CDR3 length is 14 residues. The receptor's source is a man aged 70 or older with urothelial cancer. The sample here was PBMCs, taken around atezolizumab (anti-PD-L1) treatment. The genes are TRBV11-2 and TRBJ2-7, with D possibly TRBD1 on 6 matching bases. The CDR3 sequence is CASSSLTGSYEQYF. CDR3 DNA sequence: TGTGCCAGCAGCTCCCTGACAGGATCCTACGAGCAGTACTTC.